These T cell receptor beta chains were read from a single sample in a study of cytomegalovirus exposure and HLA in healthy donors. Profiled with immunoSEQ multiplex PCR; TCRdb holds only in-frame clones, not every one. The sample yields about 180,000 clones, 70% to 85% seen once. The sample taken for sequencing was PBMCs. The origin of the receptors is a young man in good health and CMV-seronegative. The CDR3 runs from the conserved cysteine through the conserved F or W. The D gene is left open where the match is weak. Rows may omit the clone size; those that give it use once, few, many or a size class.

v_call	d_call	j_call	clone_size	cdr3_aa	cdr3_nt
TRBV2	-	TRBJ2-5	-	CASSEKFSQETQYF	TGTGCCAGCAGTGAAAAATTCAGCCAAGAGACCCAGTACTTC
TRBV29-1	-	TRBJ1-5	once	CSVVSGNSNQPQHF	TGCAGCGTCGTATCAGGTAATAGCAATCAGCCCCAGCATTTT
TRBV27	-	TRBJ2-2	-	CASSVLPSGELFF	TGTGCCAGCAGCGTCCTCCCCTCCGGGGAGCTGTTTTTT
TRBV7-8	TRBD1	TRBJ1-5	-	CASSSGQGAWQPQHF	TGTGCCAGCAGCTCGGGACAGGGGGCTTGGCAGCCCCAGCATTTT
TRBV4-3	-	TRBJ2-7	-	CASSQESLRYEQYF	TGCGCCAGCAGCCAAGAATCACTACGCTACGAGCAGTACTTC
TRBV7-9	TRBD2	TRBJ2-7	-	CASSTSGNTYEQYF	TGTGCCAGCAGCACGAGCGGGAATACCTACGAGCAGTACTTC
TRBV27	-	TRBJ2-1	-	CASSLFLALYNEQFF	TGTGCCAGCAGTTTATTTCTAGCCCTATACAATGAGCAGTTCTTC
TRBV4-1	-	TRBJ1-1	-	CASSQVLATEAFF	TGCGCCAGCAGCCAAGTGTTAGCGACTGAAGCTTTCTTT
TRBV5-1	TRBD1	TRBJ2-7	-	CASSLRGDRAYEQYF	TGCGCCAGCAGCTTGCGGGGGGACAGGGCCTACGAGCAGTACTTC
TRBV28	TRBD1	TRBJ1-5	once	CASSLGRGRNNSPQHF	TGTGCCAGCAGTTTAGGCAGGGGGCGAAACAACTCGCCCCAGCATTTT
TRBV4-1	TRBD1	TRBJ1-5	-	CASSQGTGEVGQPQHF	TGCGCCAGCAGCCAAGGGACAGGGGAGGTCGGTCAGCCCCAGCATTTT
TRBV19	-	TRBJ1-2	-	CASSYSYGYTF	TGTGCCAGTAGTTATAGCTATGGCTACACCTTC
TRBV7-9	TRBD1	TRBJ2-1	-	CASSHGTGTVSYNEQFF	TGTGCCAGCAGCCATGGTACCGGGACAGTCTCCTACAATGAGCAGTTCTTC
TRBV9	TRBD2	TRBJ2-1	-	CASSGPGLALLEQFF	TGTGCCAGCAGCGGACCGGGACTAGCGCTATTAGAGCAGTTCTTC
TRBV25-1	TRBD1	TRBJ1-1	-	CASKGQQNTEAFF	TGTGCCAGCAAGGGACAGCAGAACACTGAAGCTTTCTTT
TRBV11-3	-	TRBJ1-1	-	CASSPDTVNTEAFF	TGTGCCAGCAGCCCAGATACCGTTAACACTGAAGCTTTCTTT
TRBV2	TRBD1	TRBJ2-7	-	CASSGADRAYEQYF	TGTGCCAGCAGTGGCGCCGACAGGGCCTACGAGCAGTACTTC
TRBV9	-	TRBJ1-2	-	CASSVGGSGTNYGYTF	TGTGCCAGCAGCGTAGGTGGGTCAGGGACTAACTATGGCTACACCTTC
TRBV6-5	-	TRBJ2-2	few	CASTTLPNGELFF	TGTGCCAGCACCACTCTTCCTAACGGGGAGCTGTTTTTT
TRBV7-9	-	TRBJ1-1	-	CSSSLTGVTEAFF	TGTTCCAGCAGCTTAACCGGTGTGACTGAAGCTTTCTTT
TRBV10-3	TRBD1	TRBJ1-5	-	CATKGAPNQPQHF	TGTGCCACCAAGGGGGCGCCGAATCAGCCCCAGCATTTT
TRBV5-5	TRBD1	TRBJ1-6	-	CASSLFRGREPLHF	TGTGCCAGCAGCTTGTTCAGGGGGCGCGAACCCCTCCACTTT
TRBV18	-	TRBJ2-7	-	CASSPSTGSYEQYF	TGTGCCAGCTCACCGTCGACGGGCTCCTACGAGCAGTACTTC
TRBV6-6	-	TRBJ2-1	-	CASSRGEQFF	TGTGCCAGCAGTAGAGGCGAGCAGTTCTTC
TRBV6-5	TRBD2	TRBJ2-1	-	CASSYRGRTSNEQFF	TGTGCCAGCAGTTACCGCGGGAGGACGTCCAATGAGCAGTTCTTC
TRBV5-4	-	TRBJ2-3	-	CASSLSSGLRPDTQYF	TGTGCCAGCAGCCTTAGCTCGGGACTCCGGCCAGATACGCAGTATTTT
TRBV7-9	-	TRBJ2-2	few	CASSLSAGELFF	TGTGCCAGCAGCTTGTCGGCCGGGGAGCTGTTTTTT
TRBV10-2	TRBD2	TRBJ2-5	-	CASSEPRTSGGALPRYF	TGCGCCAGCAGTGAGCCCCGGACTAGCGGGGGGGCCTTGCCACGGTACTTC
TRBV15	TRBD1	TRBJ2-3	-	CATSREYRGSVDTQYF	TGTGCCACCAGCAGAGAGTACAGGGGATCTGTAGATACGCAGTATTTT
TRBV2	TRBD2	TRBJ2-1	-	CASGTGTTYNEQFF	TGTGCCAGCGGGACCGGGACTACCTACAATGAGCAGTTCTTC
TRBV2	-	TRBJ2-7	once	CASSDSGTYNYEQYF	TGTGCCAGCAGTGATTCTGGGACTTATAACTACGAGCAGTACTTC
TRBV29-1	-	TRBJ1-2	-	CSVVLEQGSSGYTF	TGCAGCGTTGTTTTGGAACAGGGCTCTAGTGGCTACACCTTC
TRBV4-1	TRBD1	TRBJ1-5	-	CASGTENNSNQPQHF	TGCGCCAGCGGGACAGAAAATAATAGCAATCAGCCCCAGCATTTT
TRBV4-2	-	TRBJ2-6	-	CASSRGQEGYSGANVLTF	TGTGCCAGCAGCCGCGGACAGGAGGGCTACTCTGGGGCCAACGTCCTGACTTTC
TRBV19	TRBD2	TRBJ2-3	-	CASSIGRWDTQYF	TGTGCCAGTAGTATCGGGAGGTGGGATACGCAGTATTTT
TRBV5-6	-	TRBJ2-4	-	CASSLGGRLLDIQYF	TGTGCCAGCAGCTTGGGGGGGCGGTTATTGGACATTCAGTACTTC
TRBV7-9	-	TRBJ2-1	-	CASSLDGTITNEQFF	TGTGCCAGCAGCTTAGACGGGACAATCACGAATGAGCAGTTCTTC
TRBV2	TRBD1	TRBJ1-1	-	CASSPGQENTEAFF	TGTGCCAGCAGCCCGGGACAGGAGAACACTGAAGCTTTCTTT
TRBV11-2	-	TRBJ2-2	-	CASSLRGMGTGELFF	TGTGCCAGCAGCTTACGGGGAATGGGTACCGGGGAGCTGTTTTTT
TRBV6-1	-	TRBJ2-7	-	CASGGSAYEQYF	TGTGCCAGTGGCGGATCAGCCTACGAGCAGTACTTC
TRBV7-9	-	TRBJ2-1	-	CASSPPVGGEQFF	TGTGCCAGCAGCCCCCCAGTTGGCGGGGAGCAGTTCTTC
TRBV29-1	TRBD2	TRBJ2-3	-	CSDVVGGGADTQYF	TGCAGCGACGTGGTCGGGGGGGGAGCAGATACGCAGTATTTT
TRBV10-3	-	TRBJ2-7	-	CAISESSYEQYF	TGTGCCATCAGTGAGTCTAGCTACGAGCAGTACTTC
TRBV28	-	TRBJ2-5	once	CASSYDAGLETQYF	TGTGCCAGCAGCTACGACGCGGGGCTGGAGACCCAGTACTTC
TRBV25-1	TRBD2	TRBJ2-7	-	CASSDPLGGYEQYF	TGTGCCAGCAGTGACCCCCTGGGGGGGTACGAGCAGTACTTC
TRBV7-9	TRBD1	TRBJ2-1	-	CASSTRTGVNNEQFF	TGTGCCAGCAGCACCAGGACAGGGGTCAACAATGAGCAGTTCTTC
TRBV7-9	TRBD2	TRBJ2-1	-	CASSLPREAQFF	TGTGCCAGCAGCTTACCGCGGGAGGCACAGTTCTTC